Shown below are 30 T cell receptor beta chains from a single sample sequenced in a study of type 1 and type 2 diabetes patients. Amplification started from genomic DNA. A primer set of 30 forward and 13 reverse primers amplified the CDR3. One entry per CDR3 protein results from TCRdb running MiXCR on the multiplex PCR reads. The sample yields 250,000 to 300,000 distinct CDR3 sequences, over 45% seen once. Sequenced material: peripheral blood mononuclear cells (PBMCs). Receptor source: a man between 18 and 35 years old with type 2 diabetes.

The rearrangement joins TRBV6-2 or TRBV6-3 to TRBJ2-5; 8 bases are a match to TRBD2. The CDR3 sequence is 13 residues long. J was trimmed by 5 bases and V by 10 bases; bases with no gene match: 9. CDR1 and CDR2 (germline): MNHEY, SVGEGT. CDR3 nucleotides: TGTGCCATCGACGGACCGGGGGGGGAGACCCAGTACTTC. Translated: CAIDGPGGETQYF.

Notes on this clonotype: The junction shows a germline mismatch at one end, possibly a read error. The chain joins TRBV29-1 to TRBJ1-2; the D is unclear. The CDR3 contains 13 residues. The germline gives CDR1 SQVTM, CDR2 ANQGSEA. This chain's CDR3 is CSIDGGSSYGYTF. The CDR3 nucleotides read TGCAGCATTGATGGCGGATCATCCTATGGCTACACCTTC.

This chain uses TRBV6-5 with TRBJ2-2, with 7 nucleotides matching TRBD2. The J segment lost 5 bases and the V segment lost 6 bases, leaving 6 bases of the junction unmatched. The CDR3 contains 14 residues. Germline V gene lookup returns CDR1 MNHEY and CDR2 SVGAGI. CDR3 nucleotides: TGTGCCAGCAGAGGTCTAGCGGAGACCGGGGAGCTGTTTTTT. It translates to CASRGLAETGELFF.

The genes are TRBV10-3 and TRBJ1-1; TRBD1 aligns across 9 bases. CDR1 is ENHRY, CDR2 SYGVKD, per germline. The ends lost 6 bases at V and 2 bases at J; junction bases unmatched: 7. The CDR3 totals 15 residues. The CDR3 loop reads CAISGTGQINTEAFF. The CDR3 nucleotides read TGTGCCATCAGCGGGACAGGGCAAATTAACACTGAAGCTTTCTTT.

V is TRBV29-1 and J is TRBJ2-3, with D possibly TRBD2 on 5 matching bases. CDR1 and CDR2 (germline): SQVTM, ANQGSEA. Trimming took off 4 bases at V and 2 bases at J, with 10 bases between the two ends. The CDR3 has 13 residues. The CDR3 DNA follows: TGCAGCGTTGCCGAGGGTTCCACAGATACGCAGTATTTT. It yields the protein CSVAEGSTDTQYF.

This clonotype was detected only a few times. V is TRBV19 and J is TRBJ2-3; no clear D gene. This CDR3 is built from 14 residues. Trimming took 3 bases from V and 2 from J, leaving 9 bases between them. The V gene's germline CDR1 is LNHDA and CDR2 SQIVND (reference sequence). CDR3 in amino acids: CASSIRHNTDTQYF. CDR3 sequence (DNA): TGTGCCAGTAGTATCAGACACAACACAGATACGCAGTATTTT.

CDR3 protein: CASSPDRWNTEAFF. CDR3 sequence (DNA): TGTGCCAGCTCACCGGACAGGTGGAACACTGAAGCTTTCTTT. The J gene is TRBJ1-1, the V gene TRBV18; 7 bases line up with TRBD1. V trimming: 3 bases; J trimming: 1 base; junction bases outside the gene matches: 2. The CDR3 spans 14 residues. The germline V gene encodes CDR1 KGHSH and CDR2 LQKENI. The full variable domain, completed using reference TRBV18 and TRBJ1-1, is NAGVMQNPRHLVRRRGQEARLRCSPMKGHSHVYWYRQLPEEGLKFMVYLQKENIIDESGMPKERFSAEFPKEGPSILRIQQVVRGDSAAYFCASSPDRWNTEAFFGQGTRLTVV.

The chain recombines TRBV14 with TRBJ2-7; 10 bases fit TRBD2. Germline loops: CDR1 SGHDN, CDR2 FVKESK. The CDR3 is 19 amino acids. The V gene end was trimmed by 3 bases and the J gene end by 2 bases; junction bases not matched to a gene: 16. This CDR3 reads CASSHPFTTSGRRTYEQYF. The CDR3 DNA reads as TGTGCCAGCAGCCACCCTTTCACGACTAGCGGGCGCCGAACCTACGAGCAGTACTTC.

The chain carries TRBV6-1 and TRBJ1-1; 8 bases are shared with TRBD1. V gave up 6 bases and J gave up 6 bases; unmatched junction bases: 6. This CDR3 spans 13 amino acids. CDR1 is MNHNS and CDR2 is SASEGT in the germline V gene. CDR3 residues: CASSWGQEAEAFF. Written as DNA, the CDR3 is TGTGCCAGCAGCTGGGGACAGGAGGCTGAAGCTTTCTTT.

The rearrangement uses TRBV7-3 and TRBJ1-2; 9 nucleotides align to TRBD1. The CDR3 has 15 residues. From germline, CDR1 is SGHTA and CDR2 FQGTGA. The V and J ends lost 2 bases and 7 bases, in that order; junction bases with no gene match: 8. CDR3 residues: CASSLGGQGQSGYTF. In DNA, the CDR3 is TGTGCCAGCAGCTTAGGGGGACAGGGACAGAGTGGCTACACCTTC.

The chain couples TRBV7-2 to TRBJ1-5, with D hard to call. Germline lookup yields CDR1 SGHTA and CDR2 FQGNSA. The V end lost 0 bases, the J end lost 7 bases, and 7 bases lay between the germline ends. CDR3 length equals 13 residues. CDR3 nucleotide sequence: TGTGCCAGCAGCTTAGCGTTAGGCCAGCCCCAGCATTTT. Translating gives CASSLALGQPQHF.

V is TRBV12-3 or TRBV12-4 and J is TRBJ1-5; the match to TRBD1 covers 10 bases. V was pared by 3 bases and J by 5 bases, with 4 bases of the junction left unmatched. This CDR3 contains 15 residues. As DNA, the CDR3 is TGTGCCAGCAGTTTGTTCGGGACAGGGGATCAGCCCCAGCATTTT. This codes for CASSLFGTGDQPQHF.

In its sample, this clonotype was seen many times. The V and J genes are TRBV2 and TRBJ2-7, with a tentative D call TRBD2 (5 bases). The germline V gene encodes CDR1 SNHLY and CDR2 FYNNEI. Trimming took off 4 bases at V and 6 bases at J, with 13 bases between the two ends. The CDR3 consists of 13 residues. In DNA, the CDR3 is TGTGCCAGCAGTGGGACTGATCCCGCCGAGCAGTACTTC. Amino acids: CASSGTDPAEQYF.

This chain connects TRBV5-1 to TRBJ2-7; maybe TRBD1 (6 bases). V shed 3 bases and J shed 7 bases, with 14 bases lying between them. The germline CDR1 and CDR2 sequences are SGHRS and YFSETQ. The CDR3 spans 13 residues. CDR3 loop: CASSSTTGSEQYF. CDR3 in DNA: TGCGCCAGCAGCTCCACGACAGGCTCGGAGCAGTACTTC.

In this sample, this clonotype turned up many times. V and J are TRBV15 and TRBJ2-7; 10 bases match TRBD1. This CDR3 has 15 residues. Germline values: CDR1 LNHNV, CDR2 YYDKDF (reference sequence). V was pared by 3 bases and J by 2 bases, with 4 bases of the junction left unmatched. The CDR3 DNA reads as TGTGCCACCAGCAGTGACAGGGGGCACCCCTACGAGCAGTACTTC. This encodes CATSSDRGHPYEQYF.

This clonotype was counted a few times. V gene TRBV7-9 combines with J gene TRBJ2-3; 9 bases line up with TRBD1. Germline-derived CDR1 and CDR2 are SEHNR and FQNEAQ (reference sequence). This CDR3 spans 16 amino acids. Trimming removed 5 bases from V and 3 bases from J; junction bases left unmatched: 9. Here the CDR3 DNA reads TGTGCCAGCAGCCATGGACAGGGGAGGTGGACAGATACGCAGTATTTT. This codes for CASSHGQGRWTDTQYF.

This sequence joins TRBV20-1 and TRBJ1-2; no firm D call. The germline V and J ends were trimmed by 0 bases and 6 bases, with 14 bases remaining between them. The CDR3 has 14 amino acids. The germline gives CDR1 DFQATT, CDR2 SNEGSKA (reference sequence). In DNA, the CDR3 is TGCAGTGCTAGAGAGGTGAGGGTCGGGGATGGCTACACCTTC. Residues: CSAREVRVGDGYTF.

There are a few counts of this clonotype. V gene TRBV6-2 or TRBV6-3 combines with J gene TRBJ1-2, with D maybe TRBD1 (5 bases). From germline, CDR1 is MNHEY and CDR2 SVGEGT. CDR3 length: 14 residues. V was pared by 3 bases and J by 3 bases, with 11 bases between. The CDR3 region has the DNA TGTGCCAGCAGTTATCGAGGGGCCTACTATGGCTACACCTTC. Translated: CASSYRGAYYGYTF.

The chain couples TRBV20-1 to TRBJ1-2; D unresolved. The CDR3 spans 10 residues. Germline CDR1 is DFQATT and CDR2 is SNEGSKA (reference sequence). The CDR3 DNA reads as TGCAGACCAGGAATCTATGGCTACACCTTC. It is translated as CRPGIYGYTF.

The count of this clonotype is one. The rearrangement uses TRBV7-2 and TRBJ2-7, with a possible D match to TRBD2 (5 bases). V lost 0 bases and J 3 bases, leaving 15 bases between the germline ends. This CDR3 region has 16 residues. Per the germline V gene, CDR1 is SGHTA and CDR2 is FQGNSA. The CDR3 DNA sequence: TGTGCCAGCAGCTTAGCGGACTTCTACTCACGCTACGAGCAGTACTTC. Translated: CASSLADFYSRYEQYF.

CDR3 in amino acids: CASSEVDTQYF. The CDR3, as DNA: TGTGCCAGCAGTGAAGTGGATACGCAGTATTTT. This sequence joins TRBV6-1 and TRBJ2-3; unclear D gene. The CDR3 sequence is 11 residues long. Germline loops: CDR1 MNHNS, CDR2 SASEGT. V was shortened by 1 base and J by 6 bases, with 2 bases between the two germline ends.

The J gene is TRBJ2-1, the V gene TRBV19, with D possibly being TRBD1 or TRBD2 (6 bases each). Looked up from germline, CDR1 is LNHDA and CDR2 is SQIVND (reference sequence). This CDR3 is 18 amino acids long. With 1 base removed from V and 3 bases from J, the gap between germline ends came to 19 bases. CDR3 amino acids: CASSIVQPGAGDYNEQFF. The CDR3 bases are TGTGCCAGTAGTATAGTTCAACCGGGGGCAGGGGACTACAATGAGCAGTTCTTC.

Here the CDR3 DNA reads TGTGCCAGCAGTCTACGCCGGACACGATATGGCTACACCTTC. This sequence encodes CASSLRRTRYGYTF. This chain links TRBV2 with TRBJ1-2; D possibly corresponds to TRBD1 (5 bases). V was clipped by 5 bases and J by 5 bases, with 15 bases between them. Germline CDR1 is SNHLY and CDR2 is FYNNEI. The CDR3 consists of 14 residues.

The CDR3 is CASSFTSGGGIRYEQYF. The CDR3 coding sequence is TGCGCCAGCAGCTTTACTAGCGGGGGGGGCATCCGCTACGAGCAGTACTTC. The rearrangement links TRBV5-1 to TRBJ2-7, with 13 bases fitting TRBD2. V was clipped by 2 bases and J by 3 bases; unmatched bases: 8. Germline V lookup: CDR1 SGHRS, CDR2 YFSETQ. CDR3 length equals 17 residues.

The genes are TRBV2 and TRBJ2-5; D gene unclear. Trimming stripped 6 bases from V and 6 bases from J, with 8 bases between. CDR3 length: 11 amino acids. The germline gives CDR1 SNHLY, CDR2 FYNNEI. CDR3 loop: CASSPQQTQYF. In nucleotides, the CDR3 is TGTGCCAGCAGCCCACAGCAGACCCAGTACTTC.

CDR3 protein: CASRQDTGFTGELFF. Written as DNA, the CDR3 is TGCGCCAGCAGGCAGGACACAGGGTTCACCGGGGAGCTGTTTTTT. The chain couples TRBV10-1 to TRBJ2-2; perhaps TRBD1 as D (6 bases). The CDR3 totals 15 residues. The germline CDR1 and CDR2 sequences are WNHNN and SYGVQD (reference sequence). V lost 6 bases, J lost 4 bases, and 15 bases lay in between.

This clonotype was counted a few times. The rearrangement links TRBV9 to TRBJ1-2, with unresolved D. In germline, CDR1 is SGDLS, CDR2 YYNGEE. The CDR3 totals 12 residues. Trimming took 4 bases from V and 6 from J, leaving 10 bases between them. CDR3: CASSPAGNGYTF. DNA for the CDR3: TGTGCCAGCAGCCCGGCCGGGAATGGCTACACCTTC.

As for this clonotype: With a much larger clone just one base away, this may be a read error. V gene TRBV7-8 combines with J gene TRBJ2-5; D unresolved. V was cut by 5 bases and J by 11 bases, with 12 bases left in between. The CDR3 totals 11 residues. Germline loops: CDR1 SGHVS, CDR2 FQNEAQ. CDR3 amino acids: CASSLNNEQYF. DNA of the CDR3: TGTGCCAGCAGCCTTAACAATGAGCAGTACTTC.

The chain is built from TRBV6-1 and TRBJ2-2, with D possibly matching TRBD1 (5 bases). The germline CDR1 and CDR2 sequences are MNHNS and SASEGT. Trimming left V 0 bases short and J 5 bases short, with 16 bases between. There are 17 residues in the CDR3. The CDR3 loop reads CASSEAHQGRGTGELFF. CDR3 nucleotide sequence: TGTGCCAGCAGTGAAGCGCATCAGGGAAGGGGAACCGGGGAGCTGTTTTTT.

This clonotype was recorded once. The V call is TRBV7-2, the J call TRBJ2-3; D perhaps matches TRBD1 (5 bases). This CDR3 is built from 16 residues. V was pared by 4 bases and J by 0 bases, with 14 bases between. CDR1 SGHTA and CDR2 FQGNSA come from the germline V gene. The CDR3 coding sequence is TGTGCCAGCAGCTCGATTCAGGGATTAAGCACAGATACGCAGTATTTT. This gives the protein CASSSIQGLSTDTQYF.